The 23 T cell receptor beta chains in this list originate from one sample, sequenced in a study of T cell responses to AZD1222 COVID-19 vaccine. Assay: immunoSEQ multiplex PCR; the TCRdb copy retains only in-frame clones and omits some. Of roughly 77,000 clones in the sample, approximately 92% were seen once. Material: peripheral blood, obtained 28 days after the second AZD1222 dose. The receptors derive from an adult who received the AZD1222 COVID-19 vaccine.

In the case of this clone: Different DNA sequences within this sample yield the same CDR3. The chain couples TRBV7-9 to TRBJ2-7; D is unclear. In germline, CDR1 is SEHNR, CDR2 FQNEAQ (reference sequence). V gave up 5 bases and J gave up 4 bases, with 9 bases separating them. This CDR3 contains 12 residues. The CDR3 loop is CASSPPGYEQYF. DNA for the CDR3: TGTGCCAGCAGCCCCCCAGGTTACGAGCAGTACTTC.

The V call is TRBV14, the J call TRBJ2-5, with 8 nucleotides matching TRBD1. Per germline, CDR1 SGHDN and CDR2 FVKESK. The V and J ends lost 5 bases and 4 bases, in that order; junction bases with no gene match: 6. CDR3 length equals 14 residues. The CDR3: CASSVQGARETQYF. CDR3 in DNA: TGTGCCAGCAGCGTTCAGGGGGCGCGAGAGACCCAGTACTTC. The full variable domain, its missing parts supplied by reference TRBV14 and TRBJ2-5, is EAGVTQFPSHSVIEKGQTVTLRCDPISGHDNLYWYRRVMGKEIKFLLHFVKESKQDESGMPNNRFLAERTGGTYSTLKVQPAELEDSGVYFCASSVQGARETQYFGPGTRLLVL.

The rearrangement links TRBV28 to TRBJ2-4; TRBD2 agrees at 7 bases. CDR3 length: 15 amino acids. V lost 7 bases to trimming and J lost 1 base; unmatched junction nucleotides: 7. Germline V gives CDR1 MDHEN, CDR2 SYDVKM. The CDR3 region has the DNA TGTGCCAGCATGGCTATCGGGAGGGCCAAAAACATTCAGTACTTC. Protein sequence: CASMAIGRAKNIQYF. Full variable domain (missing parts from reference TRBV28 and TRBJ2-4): DVKVTQSSRYLVKRTGEKVFLECVQDMDHENMFWYRQDPGLGLRLIYFSYDVKMKEKGDIPEGYSVSREKKERFSLILESASTNQTSMYLCASMAIGRAKNIQYFGAGTRLSVL.

This CDR3 reads CASSSSQENYGYTF. The CDR3 DNA follows: TGCGCCAGCAGCTCTTCACAGGAAAACTATGGCTACACCTTC. This rearrangement joins TRBV5-1 to TRBJ1-2; TRBD1 is a possible D gene (5 bases). Germline CDR1 reads SGHRS; CDR2 reads YFSETQ. CDR3 length equals 14 residues. The V end lost 3 bases, the J end lost 2 bases, and 11 bases lay between the germline ends.

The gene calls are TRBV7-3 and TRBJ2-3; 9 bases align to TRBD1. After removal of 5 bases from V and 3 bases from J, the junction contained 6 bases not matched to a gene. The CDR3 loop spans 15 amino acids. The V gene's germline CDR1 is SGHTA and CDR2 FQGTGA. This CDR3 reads CASSQTGGSTDTQYF. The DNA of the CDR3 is TGTGCCAGCAGCCAGACAGGGGGATCAACAGATACGCAGTATTTT.

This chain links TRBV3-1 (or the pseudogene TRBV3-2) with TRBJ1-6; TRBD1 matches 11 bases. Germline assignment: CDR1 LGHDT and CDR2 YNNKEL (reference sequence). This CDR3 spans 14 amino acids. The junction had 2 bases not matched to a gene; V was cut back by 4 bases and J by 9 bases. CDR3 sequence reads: CASSPGQGGSPLHF. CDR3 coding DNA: TGTGCCAGCAGCCCGGGACAGGGGGGTTCACCCCTCCACTTT.

The CDR3 sequence is CASSQDPRDEKLFF. Written as DNA, the CDR3 is TGTGCCAGCAGCCAAGATCCCAGGGATGAAAAACTGTTTTTT. The rearrangement joins TRBV4-2 to TRBJ1-4, with D tentatively TRBD1 (5 bases). Looked up from germline, CDR1 is LGHNA and CDR2 is YNFKEQ. This CDR3 is built from 14 residues. Deletions cut 0 bases from V and 6 bases from J, with 8 bases between.

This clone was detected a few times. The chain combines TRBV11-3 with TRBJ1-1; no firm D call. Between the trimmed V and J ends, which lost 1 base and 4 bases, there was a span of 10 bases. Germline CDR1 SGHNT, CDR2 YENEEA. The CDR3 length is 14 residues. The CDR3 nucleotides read TGTGCCAGCAGCTTAGGGGGAAGCCGCACTGAAGCTTTCTTT. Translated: CASSLGGSRTEAFF. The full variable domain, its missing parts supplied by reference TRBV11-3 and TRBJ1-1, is EAGVVQSPRYKIIEKKQPVAFWCNPISGHNTLYWYLQNLGQGPELLIRYENEEAVDDSQLPKDRFSAERLKGVDSTLKIQPAELGDSAVYLCASSLGGSRTEAFFGQGTRLTVV.

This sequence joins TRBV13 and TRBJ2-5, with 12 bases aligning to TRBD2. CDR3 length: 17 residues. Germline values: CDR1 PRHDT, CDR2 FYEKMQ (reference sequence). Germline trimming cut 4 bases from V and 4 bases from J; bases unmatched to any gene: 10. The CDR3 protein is CASSSGTSGFRRETQYF. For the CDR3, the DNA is TGTGCCAGCAGCTCGGGGACTAGCGGGTTCCGGAGAGAGACCCAGTACTTC. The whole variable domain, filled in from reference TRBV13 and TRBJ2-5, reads AAGVIQSPRHLIKEKRETATLKCYPIPRHDTVYWYQQGPGQDPQFLISFYEKMQSDKGSIPDRFSAQQFSDYHSELNMSSLELGDSALYFCASSSGTSGFRRETQYFGPGTRLLVL.

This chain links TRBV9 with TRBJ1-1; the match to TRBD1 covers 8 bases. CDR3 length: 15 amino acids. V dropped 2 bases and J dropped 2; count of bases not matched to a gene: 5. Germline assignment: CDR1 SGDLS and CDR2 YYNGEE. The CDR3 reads CASSVLGTGNTEAFF. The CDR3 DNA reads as TGTGCCAGCAGCGTGCTCGGGACAGGCAACACTGAAGCTTTCTTT.

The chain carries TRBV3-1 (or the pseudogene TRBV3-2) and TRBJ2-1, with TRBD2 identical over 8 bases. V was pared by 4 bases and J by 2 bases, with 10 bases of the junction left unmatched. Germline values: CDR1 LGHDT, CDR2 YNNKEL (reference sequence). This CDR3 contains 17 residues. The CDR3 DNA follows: TGTGCCAGCAGCCTGGGCCTCCGGGAGGGCCCCTACAATGAGCAGTTCTTC. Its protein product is CASSLGLREGPYNEQFF.

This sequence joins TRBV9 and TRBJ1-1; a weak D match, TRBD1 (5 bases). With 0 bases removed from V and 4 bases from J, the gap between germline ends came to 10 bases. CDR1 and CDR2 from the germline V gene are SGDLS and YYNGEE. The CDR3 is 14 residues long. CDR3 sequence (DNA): TGTGCCAGCAGCGTAGGTGAGAGGGGCACTGAAGCTTTCTTT. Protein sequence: CASSVGERGTEAFF.

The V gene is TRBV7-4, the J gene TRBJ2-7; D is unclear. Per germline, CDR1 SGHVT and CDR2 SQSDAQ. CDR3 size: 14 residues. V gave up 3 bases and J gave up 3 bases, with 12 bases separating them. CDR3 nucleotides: TGTGCCAGCAGCTTGTCGATCAAGTTCTACGAGCAGTACTTC. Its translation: CASSLSIKFYEQYF. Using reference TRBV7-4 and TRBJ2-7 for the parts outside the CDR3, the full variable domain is GAGVSQSPRYKVAKRGRDVALRCDSISGHVTLYWYRQTLGQGSEVLTYSQSDAQRDKSGRPSGRFSAERPERSVSTLKIQRTEQGDSAVYLCASSLSIKFYEQYFGPGTRLTVT.

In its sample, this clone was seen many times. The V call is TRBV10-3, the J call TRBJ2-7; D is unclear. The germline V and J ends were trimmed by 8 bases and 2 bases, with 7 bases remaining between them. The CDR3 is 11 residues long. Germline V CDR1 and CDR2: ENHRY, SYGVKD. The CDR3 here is CAIGQTYEQYF. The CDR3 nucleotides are TGTGCCATCGGGCAGACCTACGAGCAGTACTTC.

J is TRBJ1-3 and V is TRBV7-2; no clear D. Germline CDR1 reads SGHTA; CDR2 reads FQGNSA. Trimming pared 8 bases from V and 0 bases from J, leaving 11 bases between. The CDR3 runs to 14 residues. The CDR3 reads CASGLPASGNTIYF. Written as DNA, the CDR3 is TGTGCCAGCGGCCTTCCGGCCTCTGGAAACACCATATATTTT.

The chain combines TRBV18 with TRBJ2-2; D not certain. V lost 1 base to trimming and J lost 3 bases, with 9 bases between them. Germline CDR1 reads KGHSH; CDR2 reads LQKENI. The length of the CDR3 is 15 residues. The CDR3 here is CASSPLGVDTGELFF. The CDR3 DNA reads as TGTGCCAGCTCACCACTTGGGGTGGACACCGGGGAGCTGTTTTTT.

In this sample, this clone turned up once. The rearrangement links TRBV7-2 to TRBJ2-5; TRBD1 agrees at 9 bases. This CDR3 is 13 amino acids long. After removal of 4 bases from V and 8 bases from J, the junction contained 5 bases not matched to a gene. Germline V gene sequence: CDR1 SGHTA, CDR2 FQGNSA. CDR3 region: CASSWDRVETQYF. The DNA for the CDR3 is TGTGCCAGCAGCTGGGACAGGGTGGAAACCCAGTACTTC.

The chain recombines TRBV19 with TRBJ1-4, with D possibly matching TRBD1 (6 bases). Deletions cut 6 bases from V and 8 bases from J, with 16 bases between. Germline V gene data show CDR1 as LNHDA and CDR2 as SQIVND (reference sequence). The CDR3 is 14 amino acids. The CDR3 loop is CASRSRGQFEKLFF. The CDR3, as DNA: TGTGCCAGTAGATCACGAGGACAGTTCGAAAAACTGTTTTTT. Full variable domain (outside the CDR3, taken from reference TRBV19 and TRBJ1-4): DGGITQSPKYLFRKEGQNVTLSCEQNLNHDAMYWYRQDPGQGLRLIYYSQIVNDFQKGDIAEGYSVSREKKESFPLTVTSAQKNPTAFYLCASRSRGQFEKLFFGSGTQLSVL.

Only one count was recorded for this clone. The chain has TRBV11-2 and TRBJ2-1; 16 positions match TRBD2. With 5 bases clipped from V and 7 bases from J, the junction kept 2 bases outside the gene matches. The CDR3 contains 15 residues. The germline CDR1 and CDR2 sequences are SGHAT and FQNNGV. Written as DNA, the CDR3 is TGTGCCAGCAGCCCGGGACTAGCGGGAGGGAATGAGCAGTTCTTC. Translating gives CASSPGLAGGNEQFF.

CDR3 sequence: CASSEGAGGNQPQHF. The CDR3 DNA is TGTGCCAGCAGTGAAGGGGCGGGCGGCAATCAGCCCCAGCATTTT. The chain has TRBV2 and TRBJ1-5, with unresolved D. This CDR3 has 15 residues. In germline, CDR1 is SNHLY, CDR2 FYNNEI. V was trimmed by 1 base and J by 2 bases, leaving 9 bases between them.

For the CDR3, the DNA is TGTGCCAGCAGCTTGGATCGGACAGGGGGCGCAGGAATCACCGATGGCTACACCTTC. Amino acid sequence: CASSLDRTGGAGITDGYTF. The V and J genes are TRBV5-4 and TRBJ1-2; 11 bases line up with TRBD1. CDR1 is SGHNT and CDR2 is YYREEE in the germline V gene (reference sequence). This CDR3 has 19 amino acids. The V segment lost 0 bases and the J segment 6 bases; nucleotides outside the gene matches: 16.

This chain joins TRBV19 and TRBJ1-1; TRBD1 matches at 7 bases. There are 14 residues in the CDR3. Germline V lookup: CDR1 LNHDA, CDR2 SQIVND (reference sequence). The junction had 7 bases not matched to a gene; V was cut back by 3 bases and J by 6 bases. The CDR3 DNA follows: TGTGCCAGTAGTATTGGCAGGGGGTTCGCTGAAGCTTTCTTT. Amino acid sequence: CASSIGRGFAEAFF.

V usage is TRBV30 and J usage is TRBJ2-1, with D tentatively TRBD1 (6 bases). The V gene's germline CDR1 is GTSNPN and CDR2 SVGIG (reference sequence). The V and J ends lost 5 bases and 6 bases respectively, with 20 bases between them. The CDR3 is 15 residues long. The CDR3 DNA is TGTGCCTGGGGGACACAAAGCTATCAAGGCAATGAGCAGTTCTTC. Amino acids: CAWGTQSYQGNEQFF.